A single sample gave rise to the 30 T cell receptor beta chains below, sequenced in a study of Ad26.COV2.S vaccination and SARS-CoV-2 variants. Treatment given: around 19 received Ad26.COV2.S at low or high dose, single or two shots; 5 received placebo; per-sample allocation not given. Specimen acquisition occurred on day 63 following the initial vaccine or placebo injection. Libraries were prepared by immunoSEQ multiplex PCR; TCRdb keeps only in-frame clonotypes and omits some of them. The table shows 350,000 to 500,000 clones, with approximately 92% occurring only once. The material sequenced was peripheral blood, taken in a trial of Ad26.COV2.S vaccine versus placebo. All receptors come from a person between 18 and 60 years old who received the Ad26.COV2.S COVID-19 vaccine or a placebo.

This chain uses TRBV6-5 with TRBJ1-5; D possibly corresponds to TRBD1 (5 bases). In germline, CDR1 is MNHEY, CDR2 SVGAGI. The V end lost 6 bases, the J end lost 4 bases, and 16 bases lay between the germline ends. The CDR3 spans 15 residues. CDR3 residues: CASRPHGGVNQPQHF. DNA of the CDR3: TGTGCCAGCAGGCCTCATGGGGGGGTTAATCAGCCCCAGCATTTT.

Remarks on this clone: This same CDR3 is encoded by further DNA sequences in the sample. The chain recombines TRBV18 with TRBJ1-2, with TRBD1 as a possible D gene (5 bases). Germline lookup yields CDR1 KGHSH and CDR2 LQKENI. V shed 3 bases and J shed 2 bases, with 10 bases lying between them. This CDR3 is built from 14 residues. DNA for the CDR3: TGTGCCAGCTCACCGCAGACAGAAAACTATGGCTACACCTTC. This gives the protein CASSPQTENYGYTF.

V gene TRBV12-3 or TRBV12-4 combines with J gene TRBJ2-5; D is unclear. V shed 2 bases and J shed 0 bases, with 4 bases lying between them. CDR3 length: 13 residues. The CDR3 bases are TGTGCCAGCAGTTTATCCTACCAAGAGACCCAGTACTTC. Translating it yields CASSLSYQETQYF.

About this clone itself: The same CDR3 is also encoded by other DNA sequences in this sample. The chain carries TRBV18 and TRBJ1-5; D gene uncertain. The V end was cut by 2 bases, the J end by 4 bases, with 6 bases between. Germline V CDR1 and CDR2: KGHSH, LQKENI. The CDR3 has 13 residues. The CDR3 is CASSPAGNQPQHF. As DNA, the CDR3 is TGTGCCAGCTCACCAGCGGGAAATCAGCCCCAGCATTTT.

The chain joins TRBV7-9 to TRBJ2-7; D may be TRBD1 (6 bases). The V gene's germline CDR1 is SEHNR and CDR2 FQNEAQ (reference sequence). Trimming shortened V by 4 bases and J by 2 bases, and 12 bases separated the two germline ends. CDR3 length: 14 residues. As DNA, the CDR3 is TGTGCCAGCAGCTACCGGACAGAAGCCTACGAGCAGTACTTC. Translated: CASSYRTEAYEQYF.

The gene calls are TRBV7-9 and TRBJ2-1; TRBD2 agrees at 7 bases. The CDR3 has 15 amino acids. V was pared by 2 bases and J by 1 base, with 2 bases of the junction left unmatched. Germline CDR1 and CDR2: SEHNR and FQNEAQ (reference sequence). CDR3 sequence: CASSLTLASYNEQFF. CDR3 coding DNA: TGTGCCAGCAGCTTAACACTAGCGTCCTACAATGAGCAGTTCTTC.

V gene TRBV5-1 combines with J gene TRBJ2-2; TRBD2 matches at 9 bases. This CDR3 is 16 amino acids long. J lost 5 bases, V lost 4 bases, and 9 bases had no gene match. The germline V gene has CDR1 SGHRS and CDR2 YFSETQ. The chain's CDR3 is CASSKPGLASTGELFF. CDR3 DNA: TGCGCCAGCAGCAAGCCGGGACTAGCCTCGACCGGGGAGCTGTTTTTT.

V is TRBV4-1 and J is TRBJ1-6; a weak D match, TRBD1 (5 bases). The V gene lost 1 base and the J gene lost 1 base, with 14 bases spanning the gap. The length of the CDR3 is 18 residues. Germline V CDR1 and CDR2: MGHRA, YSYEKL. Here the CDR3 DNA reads TGCGCCAGCAGCCAAGGATCTGGGCAGGGTTCCTATAATTCACCCCTCCACTTT. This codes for CASSQGSGQGSYNSPLHF.

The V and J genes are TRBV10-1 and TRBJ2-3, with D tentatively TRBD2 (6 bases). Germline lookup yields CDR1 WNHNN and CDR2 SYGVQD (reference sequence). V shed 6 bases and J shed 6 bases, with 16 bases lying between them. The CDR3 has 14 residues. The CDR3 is CASRLPGVRDTQYF. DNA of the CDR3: TGCGCCAGCAGGCTACCGGGAGTTCGGGATACGCAGTATTTT.

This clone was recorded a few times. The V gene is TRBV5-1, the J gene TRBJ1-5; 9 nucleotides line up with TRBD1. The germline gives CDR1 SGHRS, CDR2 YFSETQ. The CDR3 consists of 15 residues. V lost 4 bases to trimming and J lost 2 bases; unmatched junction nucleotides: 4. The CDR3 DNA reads TGCGCCAGCAGCAGGACAGGGGACGGCAATCAGCCCCAGCATTTT. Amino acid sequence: CASSRTGDGNQPQHF.

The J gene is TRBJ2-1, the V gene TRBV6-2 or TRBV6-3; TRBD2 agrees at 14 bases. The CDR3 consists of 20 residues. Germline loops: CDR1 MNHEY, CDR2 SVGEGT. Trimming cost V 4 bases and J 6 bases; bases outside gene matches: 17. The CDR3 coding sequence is TGTGCCAGCAGTTCATATTCCGGGACTAGCGGGAGTTATAGAGTCAATGAGCAGTTCTTC. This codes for CASSSYSGTSGSYRVNEQFF.

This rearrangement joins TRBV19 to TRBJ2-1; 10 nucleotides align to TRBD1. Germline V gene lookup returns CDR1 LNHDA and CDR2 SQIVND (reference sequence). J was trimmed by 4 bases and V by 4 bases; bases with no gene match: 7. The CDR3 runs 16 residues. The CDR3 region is CASSTAGTGDYNEQFF. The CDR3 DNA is TGTGCCAGTAGTACTGCCGGGACAGGGGATTACAATGAGCAGTTCTTC.

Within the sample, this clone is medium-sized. In nucleotides, the CDR3 is TGTGCCAGCACCGACGGGGCCCCCTCACCCCTCCACTTT. It is translated as CASTDGAPSPLHF. The chain couples TRBV2 to TRBJ1-6; D is possibly TRBD1 (5 bases). The germline V and J ends were trimmed by 7 bases and 10 bases, with 14 bases remaining between them. This CDR3 has 13 residues. CDR1 is SNHLY, CDR2 FYNNEI, per germline. Filled out from reference TRBV2 and TRBJ1-6, the complete variable domain reads EPEVTQTPSHQVTQMGQEVILRCVPISNHLYFYWYRQILGQKVEFLVSFYNNEISEKSEIFDDQFSVERPDGSNFTLKIRSTKLEDSAMYFCASTDGAPSPLHFGNGTRLTVT.

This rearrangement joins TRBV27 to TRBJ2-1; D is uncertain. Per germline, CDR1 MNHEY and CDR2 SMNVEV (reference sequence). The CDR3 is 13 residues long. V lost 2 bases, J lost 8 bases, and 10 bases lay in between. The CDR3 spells CASSLIISHEQFF. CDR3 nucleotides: TGTGCCAGCAGTTTAATTATTAGCCATGAGCAGTTCTTC.

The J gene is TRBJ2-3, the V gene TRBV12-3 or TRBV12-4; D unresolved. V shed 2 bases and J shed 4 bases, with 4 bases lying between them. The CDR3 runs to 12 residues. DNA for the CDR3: TGTGCCAGCAGTTTAATAGCAGATACGCAGTATTTT. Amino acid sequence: CASSLIADTQYF.

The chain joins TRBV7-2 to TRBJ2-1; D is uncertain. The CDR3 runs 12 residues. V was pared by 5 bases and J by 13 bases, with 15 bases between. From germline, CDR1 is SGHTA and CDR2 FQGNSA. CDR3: CASSPPMRPQFF. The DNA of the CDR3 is TGTGCCAGCAGCCCACCAATGAGACCCCAGTTCTTC.

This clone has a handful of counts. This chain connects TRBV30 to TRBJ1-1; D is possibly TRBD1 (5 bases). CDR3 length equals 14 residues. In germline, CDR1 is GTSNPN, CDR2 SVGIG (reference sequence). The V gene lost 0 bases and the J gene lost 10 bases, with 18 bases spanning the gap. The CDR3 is CAWSVPRGDKRAFF. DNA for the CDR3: TGTGCCTGGAGTGTACCTCGGGGGGATAAACGAGCTTTCTTT.

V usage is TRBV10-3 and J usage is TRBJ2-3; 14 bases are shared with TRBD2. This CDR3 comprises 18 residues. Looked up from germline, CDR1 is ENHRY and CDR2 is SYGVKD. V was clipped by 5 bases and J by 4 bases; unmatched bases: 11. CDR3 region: CAISPRGTSGSEADTQYF. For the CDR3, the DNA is TGTGCCATCAGTCCAAGGGGGACTAGCGGGAGCGAAGCAGATACGCAGTATTTT.

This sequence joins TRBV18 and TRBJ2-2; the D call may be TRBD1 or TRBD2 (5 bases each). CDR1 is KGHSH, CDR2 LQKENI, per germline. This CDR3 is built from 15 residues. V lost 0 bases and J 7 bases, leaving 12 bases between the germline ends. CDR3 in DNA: TGTGCCAGCTCACCACCGGGGGAATATATCGGGGAGCTGTTTTTT. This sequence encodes CASSPPGEYIGELFF. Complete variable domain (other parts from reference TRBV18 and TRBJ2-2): NAGVMQNPRHLVRRRGQEARLRCSPMKGHSHVYWYRQLPEEGLKFMVYLQKENIIDESGMPKERFSAEFPKEGPSILRIQQVVRGDSAAYFCASSPPGEYIGELFFGEGSRLTVL.

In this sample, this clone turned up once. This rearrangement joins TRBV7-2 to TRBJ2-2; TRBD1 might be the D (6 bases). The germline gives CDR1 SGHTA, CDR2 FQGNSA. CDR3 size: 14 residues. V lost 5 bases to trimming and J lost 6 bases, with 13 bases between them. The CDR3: CASSARRTAGELFF. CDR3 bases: TGTGCCAGCAGCGCGCGACGGACAGCCGGGGAGCTGTTTTTT.

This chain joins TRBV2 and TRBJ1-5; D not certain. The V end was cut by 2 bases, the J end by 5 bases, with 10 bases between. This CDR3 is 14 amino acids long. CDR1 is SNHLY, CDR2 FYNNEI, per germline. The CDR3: CASSETGGDQPQHF. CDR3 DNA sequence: TGTGCCAGCAGTGAAACGGGTGGTGATCAGCCCCAGCATTTT. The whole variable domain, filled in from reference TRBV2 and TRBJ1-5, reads EPEVTQTPSHQVTQMGQEVILRCVPISNHLYFYWYRQILGQKVEFLVSFYNNEISEKSEIFDDQFSVERPDGSNFTLKIRSTKLEDSAMYFCASSETGGDQPQHFGDGTRLSIL.

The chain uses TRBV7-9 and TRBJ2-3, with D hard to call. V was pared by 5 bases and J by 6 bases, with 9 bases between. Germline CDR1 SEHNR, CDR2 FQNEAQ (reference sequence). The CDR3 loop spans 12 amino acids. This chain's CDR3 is CASSPQPDTQYF. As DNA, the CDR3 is TGTGCCAGCAGCCCCCAACCTGATACGCAGTATTTT.

The CDR3 DNA follows: TGTGCCAGCAGCCAAGATCAGGGGGTTCGAGCAGATACGCAGTATTTT. Translating it yields CASSQDQGVRADTQYF. The rearrangement uses TRBV4-2 and TRBJ2-3, with 7 nucleotides matching TRBD1. The CDR3 runs 16 residues. After removal of 0 bases from V and 4 bases from J, the junction contained 7 bases not matched to a gene. The germline V gene has CDR1 LGHNA and CDR2 YNFKEQ.

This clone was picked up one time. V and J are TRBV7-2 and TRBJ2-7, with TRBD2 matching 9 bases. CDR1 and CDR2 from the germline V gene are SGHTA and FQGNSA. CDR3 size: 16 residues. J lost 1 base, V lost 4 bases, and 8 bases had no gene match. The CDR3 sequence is CASSWSSGTPSYEQYF. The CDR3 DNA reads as TGTGCCAGCAGCTGGTCTAGCGGGACCCCGTCCTACGAGCAGTACTTC.

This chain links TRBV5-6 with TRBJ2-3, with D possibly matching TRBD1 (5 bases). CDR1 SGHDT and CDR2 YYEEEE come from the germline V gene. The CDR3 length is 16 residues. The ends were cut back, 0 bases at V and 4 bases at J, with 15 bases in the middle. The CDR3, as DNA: TGTGCCAGCAGCTTGGAGGTGTTGCAGGGTGCAGATACGCAGTATTTT. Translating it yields CASSLEVLQGADTQYF.

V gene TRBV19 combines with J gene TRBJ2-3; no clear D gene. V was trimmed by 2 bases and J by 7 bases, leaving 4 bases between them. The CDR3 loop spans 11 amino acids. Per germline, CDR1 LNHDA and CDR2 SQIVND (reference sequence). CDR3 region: CASSIKYTQYF. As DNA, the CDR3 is TGTGCCAGTAGTATAAAATATACGCAGTATTTT.

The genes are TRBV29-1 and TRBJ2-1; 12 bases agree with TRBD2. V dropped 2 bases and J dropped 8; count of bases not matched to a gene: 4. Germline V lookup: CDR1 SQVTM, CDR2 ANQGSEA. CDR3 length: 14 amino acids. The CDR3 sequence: CSVELAGGFDEQFF. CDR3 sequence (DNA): TGCAGCGTTGAACTAGCGGGAGGGTTCGATGAGCAGTTCTTC.

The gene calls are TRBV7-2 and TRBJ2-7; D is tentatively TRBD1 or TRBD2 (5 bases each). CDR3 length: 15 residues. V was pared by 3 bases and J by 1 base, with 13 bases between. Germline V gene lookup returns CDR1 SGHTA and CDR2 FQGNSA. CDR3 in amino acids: CASSLGVRASYEQYF. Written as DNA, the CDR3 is TGTGCCAGCAGCTTGGGGGTGCGGGCATCCTACGAGCAGTACTTC.

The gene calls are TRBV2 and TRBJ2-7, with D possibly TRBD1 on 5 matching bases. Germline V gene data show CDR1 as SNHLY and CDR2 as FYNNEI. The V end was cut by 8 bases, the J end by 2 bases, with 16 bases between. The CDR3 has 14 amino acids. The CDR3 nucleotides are TGTGCCAGCCTGCTTGACAGTGTCACCTACGAGCAGTACTTC. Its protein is CASLLDSVTYEQYF.

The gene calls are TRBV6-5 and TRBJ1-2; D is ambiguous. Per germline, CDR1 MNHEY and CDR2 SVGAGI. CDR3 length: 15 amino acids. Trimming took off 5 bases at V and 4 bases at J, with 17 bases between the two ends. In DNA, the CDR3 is TGTGCCAGCAGTACCGAGGGTGAGGATCCCTATGGCTACACCTTC. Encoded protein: CASSTEGEDPYGYTF.